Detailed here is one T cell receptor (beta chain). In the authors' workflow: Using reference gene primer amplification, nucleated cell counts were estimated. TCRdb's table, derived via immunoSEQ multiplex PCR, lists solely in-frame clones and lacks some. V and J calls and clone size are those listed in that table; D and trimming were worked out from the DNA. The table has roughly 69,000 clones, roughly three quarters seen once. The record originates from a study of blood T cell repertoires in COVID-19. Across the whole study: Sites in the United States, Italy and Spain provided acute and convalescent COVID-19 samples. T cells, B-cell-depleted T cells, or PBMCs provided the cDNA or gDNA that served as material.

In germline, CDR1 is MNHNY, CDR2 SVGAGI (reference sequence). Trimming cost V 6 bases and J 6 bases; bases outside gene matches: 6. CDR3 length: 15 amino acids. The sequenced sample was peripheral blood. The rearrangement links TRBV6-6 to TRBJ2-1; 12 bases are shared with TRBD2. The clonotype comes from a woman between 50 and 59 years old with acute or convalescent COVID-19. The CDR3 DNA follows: TGTGCCAGCAGCGCGACTAGCGGGAGCTCCAATGAGCAGTTCTTC. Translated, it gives CASSATSGSSNEQFF.